The 20 T cell receptor beta chains given below trace back to one sample, sequenced in a study of early T cells in non-severe SARS-CoV-2 infection. TCRdb re-derived calls from the 5' RACE reads in MiXCR, one entry per CDR3 protein. Counted here are around 60,000 distinct CDR3 sequences, about 12% occurring once; the ten biggest clones make up about 9.7%. Sequenced material: whole blood. The receptors derive from an adult who was a healthcare worker with PCR-confirmed SARS-CoV-2 infection or an uninfected control (not recorded which).

This clonotype turned up a few times. The chain uses TRBV28 and TRBJ1-5; 9 bases agree with TRBD1. Trimming took 6 bases from V and 6 from J; bases not matched to a gene: 6. Germline loops: CDR1 MDHEN, CDR2 SYDVKM. The CDR3 sequence is 14 residues long. DNA of the CDR3: TGTGCCAGCAGCTTACAGGGGGCAAGTCAGCCCCAGCATTTT. It yields the protein CASSLQGASQPQHF. Complete variable domain (other parts from reference TRBV28 and TRBJ1-5): DVKVTQSSRYLVKRTGEKVFLECVQDMDHENMFWYRQDPGLGLRLIYFSYDVKMKEKGDIPEGYSVSREKKERFSLILESASTNQTSMYLCASSLQGASQPQHFGDGTRLSIL.

V gene TRBV11-3 combines with J gene TRBJ1-2; D gene uncertain. This CDR3 is built from 15 residues. Trimming cost V 0 bases and J 4 bases, with 12 bases left between them. Germline V gene sequence: CDR1 SGHNT, CDR2 YENEEA. CDR3: CASSLDSAGTYGYTF. The CDR3 coding sequence is TGTGCCAGCAGCTTAGATTCGGCAGGCACCTATGGCTACACCTTC. The whole variable domain, remainder taken from reference TRBV11-3 and TRBJ1-2, is EAGVVQSPRYKIIEKKQPVAFWCNPISGHNTLYWYLQNLGQGPELLIRYENEEAVDDSQLPKDRFSAERLKGVDSTLKIQPAELGDSAVYLCASSLDSAGTYGYTFGSGTRLTVV.

The J gene is TRBJ2-2, the V gene TRBV27, with D unclear. This CDR3 comprises 15 residues. V was clipped by 2 bases and J by 4 bases, with 11 bases between them. From germline, CDR1 is MNHEY and CDR2 SMNVEV (reference sequence). CDR3 protein: CASSLTRLVTGELFF. The CDR3 bases are TGTGCCAGCAGTTTAACACGCCTGGTCACCGGGGAGCTGTTTTTT.

In its sample, this clonotype was seen a few times. The rearrangement uses TRBV7-9 and TRBJ2-5; 7 bases match TRBD1. This CDR3 has 15 residues. The germline gives CDR1 SEHNR, CDR2 FQNEAQ (reference sequence). The V gene end was trimmed by 6 bases and the J gene end by 1 base; junction bases not matched to a gene: 8. The CDR3 bases are TGTGCCAGCAGTCACCGGGACAGCTCCCAAGAGACCCAGTACTTC. It codes for CASSHRDSSQETQYF.

This clonotype appeared many times. The chain couples TRBV19 to TRBJ1-2, with D hard to call. Germline V gene lookup returns CDR1 LNHDA and CDR2 SQIVND (reference sequence). V was cut by 7 bases and J by 3 bases, with 15 bases left in between. This CDR3 has 14 amino acids. The CDR3 coding sequence is TGTGCCAGTAACTTTCCGGGCCTCTACTATGGCTACACCTTC. Amino acids: CASNFPGLYYGYTF.

There are a few counts of this clonotype. The gene calls are TRBV11-2 and TRBJ2-3; 10 bases fit TRBD2. CDR1 and CDR2 from the germline V gene are SGHAT and FQNNGV. The trim removed 2 bases at V and 5 bases at J, leaving 4 bases unmatched. The CDR3 sequence is 15 residues long. CDR3 nucleotide sequence: TGTGCCAGCAGCTTAAGCGGGGGGGCCCTAGATACGCAGTATTTT. It is translated as CASSLSGGALDTQYF.

This clonotype was counted at least ten times. The gene calls are TRBV29-1 and TRBJ1-2; D gene uncertain. Trimming took off 4 bases at V and 2 bases at J, with 8 bases between the two ends. CDR1 and CDR2 from the germline V gene are SQVTM and ANQGSEA. This CDR3 contains 12 residues. The CDR3 reads CSVGVVNYGYTF. CDR3 coding DNA: TGCAGCGTTGGTGTAGTCAACTATGGCTACACCTTC. The full variable domain, rest sourced from reference TRBV29-1 and TRBJ1-2, is SAVISQKPSRDICQRGTSLTIQCQVDSQVTMMFWYRQQPGQSLTLIATANQGSEATYESGFVIDKFPISRPNLTFSTLTVSNMSPEDSSIYLCSVGVVNYGYTFGSGTRLTVV.

This clonotype came up many times. The chain has TRBV10-2 and TRBJ2-7; TRBD2 matches at 8 bases. With V trimmed by 3 bases and J by 3 bases, 7 bases remained unmatched. CDR3 size: 15 residues. Looked up from germline, CDR1 is WSHSY and CDR2 is SAAADI. This CDR3 reads CASSDILAVGYEQYF. In DNA, the CDR3 is TGCGCCAGCAGTGATATACTAGCGGTGGGCTACGAGCAGTACTTC.

This clonotype occurred a few times. Here the CDR3 DNA reads TGTGCCACCAGTGACCCGAGACTAGCGGGAGATACGCAGTATTTT. Translation gives CATSDPRLAGDTQYF. The V call is TRBV24-1, the J call TRBJ2-3, with TRBD2 matching 10 bases. The CDR3 sequence is 15 residues long. J was trimmed by 5 bases and V by 4 bases; bases with no gene match: 5. Germline CDR1 reads KGHDR; CDR2 reads SFDVKD.

This sequence joins TRBV11-3 and TRBJ1-1; D gene ambiguous. Trimming took 3 bases from V and 1 from J, leaving 6 bases between them. The CDR3 length is 13 residues. The V gene's germline CDR1 is SGHNT and CDR2 YENEEA. This CDR3 is CASSFAGNTEAFF. CDR3 in DNA: TGTGCCAGCAGCTTCGCAGGGAACACTGAAGCTTTCTTT.

In its sample, this clonotype was seen a few times. The V call is TRBV24-1, the J call TRBJ2-3, with 7 bases identical to TRBD1. There are 16 residues in the CDR3. The germline gives CDR1 KGHDR, CDR2 SFDVKD. The junction had 2 bases not matched to a gene; V was cut back by 0 bases and J by 0 bases. The CDR3 sequence is CATSDLKTGSTDTQYF. CDR3 nucleotide sequence: TGTGCCACCAGTGATTTGAAGACAGGGAGCACAGATACGCAGTATTTT.

This clonotype was picked up many times. The V call is TRBV27, the J call TRBJ2-2; 8 nucleotides align to TRBD1. V shed 2 bases and J 7 bases; nucleotides not matched to a gene: 3. Germline V lookup: CDR1 MNHEY, CDR2 SMNVEV (reference sequence). This CDR3 comprises 14 residues. The CDR3 here is CASSLQGAVGELFF. The CDR3 DNA reads TGTGCCAGCAGTTTACAGGGGGCGGTCGGGGAGCTGTTTTTT.

This clonotype was seen repeatedly, ten times or more. The chain has TRBV29-1 and TRBJ1-1; maybe TRBD1 (6 bases). V was shortened by 4 bases and J by 1 base, with 16 bases between the two germline ends. Germline CDR1 SQVTM, CDR2 ANQGSEA. The CDR3 totals 15 residues. CDR3 in amino acids: CSVAFTGHANTEAFF. DNA for the CDR3: TGCAGCGTTGCTTTCACAGGGCATGCGAACACTGAAGCTTTCTTT.

This clonotype was recorded only once. The chain combines TRBV9 with TRBJ2-1; D might be TRBD2 (5 bases). Trimming removed 0 bases from V and 9 bases from J, with 16 bases in between. This CDR3 has 15 residues. Per germline, CDR1 SGDLS and CDR2 YYNGEE. In DNA form, the CDR3 reads TGTGCCAGCAGCGTAGTGGAACGGGATTTTACTGAGCAGTTCTTC. This codes for CASSVVERDFTEQFF.

The CDR3 bases are TGTGCCAGCGGGGCCTCTGGGGCCAACGTCCTGACTTTC. This encodes CASGASGANVLTF. The chain carries TRBV6-2 or TRBV6-3 and TRBJ2-6, with D perhaps matching TRBD1 (5 bases). The V end was cut by 8 bases, the J end by 0 bases, with 5 bases between. The CDR3 has 13 amino acids. Germline-derived CDR1 and CDR2 are MNHEY and SVGEGT.

This clonotype was found many times. The V and J genes are TRBV4-2 and TRBJ2-1, with 7 nucleotides matching TRBD2. The CDR3 spans 17 residues. Germline values: CDR1 LGHNA, CDR2 YNFKEQ. J gave up 1 base and V 0 bases, and 6 bases lay outside the gene matches. The DNA of the CDR3 is TGTGCCAGCAGCCAAGATTGGCGGGGGTATTCCTACAATGAGCAGTTCTTC. Amino acids: CASSQDWRGYSYNEQFF.

This chain joins TRBV28 and TRBJ1-4; 7 bases fit TRBD1. Germline CDR1 MDHEN, CDR2 SYDVKM. After removal of 7 bases from V and 8 bases from J, the junction contained 10 bases not matched to a gene. CDR3 size: 14 residues. CDR3 in DNA: TGTGCCAGCAATTGGGGCAGGGGGGACGAAAAACTGTTTTTT. Its translation: CASNWGRGDEKLFF.

This clonotype turned up a few times. V usage is TRBV7-6 and J usage is TRBJ2-6; possible D gene TRBD1, 5 bases. V shed 4 bases and J shed 0 bases, with 10 bases lying between them. Per the germline V gene, CDR1 is SGHVS and CDR2 is FNYEAQ. This CDR3 region has 16 residues. The CDR3 DNA is TGTGCCAGCAGCTCCGGACACTCCTCTGGGGCCAACGTCCTGACTTTC. Translation: CASSSGHSSGANVLTF.

The CDR3 coding sequence is TGTGCCAGCAGCTTAGGCTTCGGACTAGCGGGAGAGACCCAGTACTTC. Translating gives CASSLGFGLAGETQYF. This chain joins TRBV7-9 and TRBJ2-5, with 11 bases fitting TRBD2. The V gene's germline CDR1 is SEHNR and CDR2 FQNEAQ (reference sequence). The CDR3 is 16 residues long. V trimming: 1 base; J trimming: 4 bases; junction bases outside the gene matches: 5.

The V gene is TRBV24-1, the J gene TRBJ2-7, with D tentatively TRBD2 (5 bases). The CDR3 contains 13 residues. Germline loops: CDR1 KGHDR, CDR2 SFDVKD. Trimming cost V 5 bases and J 4 bases, with 11 bases left between them. The CDR3 region is CATSGPGLYEQYF. The CDR3 region has the DNA TGTGCCACCAGTGGGCCGGGATTATACGAGCAGTACTTC.